Sequencing of this T cell receptor (beta chain) was carried out in a study of early stage breast cancer tumors. General study findings and limits: Compared with adjacent normal breast tissue, tumors showed about 2.3-fold greater T cell density and higher clonality. Comparing each tissue with blood distinguished tumor from normal in about 90% of the 16 patients. Most shared enriched TCRB sequences were commonly generated ones.

There are a few counts of this clone. Its antigen is not identified. Trimming removed 0 bases at V and 2 bases at J, with 11 bases between. The CDR3 consists of 15 residues. Germline V lookup: CDR1 SEHNR, CDR2 FQNEAQ (reference sequence). Each sample had two DNA replicates, around 0.53 ug blood or roughly 1.4 ug tissue. This table comes from immunoSEQ multiplex PCR, and its TCRdb copy is limited to in-frame clones, with some not included. Of 9,500 to 11,000 clones listed, around 70% are singletons. The V call is TRBV7-9, the J call TRBJ2-7, with D perhaps assigned TRBD1 or TRBD2 (5 bases each). The receptor was derived from a middle-aged person with breast cancer. Sequenced: breast tumor tissue. The CDR3 loop reads CASSLAGVLAYEQYF. DNA of the CDR3: TGTGCCAGCAGCTTAGCGGGGGTTTTGGCCTACGAGCAGTACTTC.